This T cell receptor (beta chain) was observed in a study of tumor-infiltrating lymphocytes in primary liver carcinoma. The study, taken as a whole, reports: Tumor tissue displayed a significantly greater top-250-clone fraction than blood (p = 0.039). The study found tumor-adjacent and tumor-blood pairs overlapped less than tumor region pairs.

A word on this clonotype: Its antigen is unknown. The junction and the germline gene differ at one end; a read error may be behind it.

The germline V gene encodes CDR1 SGHAT and CDR2 FQNNGV. This CDR3 region has 15 residues. Co-extraction yielded RNA and DNA from roughly 21-30 mg of unsorted bulk tissue. Total RNA (about 500 ng) served as template for TCR beta cDNA synthesis primed by a constant-region primer. Amplification in three nested multiplex PCR rounds with slightly modified ARM-PCR gave rise to TCR beta libraries. TRBV1-TRBV30 forward primers paired with a C-beta reverse primer were used in the first two PCR rounds, which ran roughly 9 cycles each. From the multiplex PCR reads, TCRdb called clonotypes with MiXCR, one entry per CDR3 protein. The sample has about 200,000 distinct CDR3 sequences; roughly 80% are singletons.

Sequenced material: tumor tissue from primary liver carcinoma. This clonotype was obtained from a middle-aged man with primary liver carcinoma and hepatitis B virus infection. The chain links TRBV11-2 to TRBJ2-7; 9 bases are a match to TRBD2. DNA of the CDR3: TGTACCAGCAGCTCGTTAGCGGGAGCGAGCCTCGAGGAGTACTTC. This encodes CTSSSLAGASLEEYF.